These 28 T cell receptor beta chains were sequenced from one sample in a study of T cell responses to AZD1222 COVID-19 vaccine. Generated by immunoSEQ multiplex PCR, the TCRdb table keeps only in-frame clones and is missing some. The sample holds 110,000 to 150,000 clones, 93% seen once. This material consisted of peripheral blood, taken on day 0 of AZD1222 vaccination. These receptors originate from an adult in good health.

The rearrangement joins TRBV10-3 to TRBJ2-7; 10 bases are shared with TRBD2. The germline gives CDR1 ENHRY, CDR2 SYGVKD. V gave up 3 bases and J gave up 6 bases; unmatched junction bases: 8. The CDR3 totals 15 residues. The CDR3 is CAISEGAGGPFEQYF. CDR3 coding DNA: TGTGCCATCAGTGAAGGAGCGGGAGGGCCCTTCGAGCAGTACTTC.

The CDR3 protein is CASRLHYQETQYF. In DNA, the CDR3 is TGTGCCAGCAGGCTGCACTATCAAGAGACCCAGTACTTC. The rearrangement uses TRBV28 and TRBJ2-5; D gene unclear. Germline loops: CDR1 MDHEN, CDR2 SYDVKM. V was cut by 6 bases and J by 2 bases, with 10 bases left in between. The CDR3 loop spans 13 amino acids.

The V gene is TRBV18, the J gene TRBJ2-7; TRBD1 agrees at 12 bases. V dropped 2 bases and J dropped 3; count of bases not matched to a gene: 5. The CDR3 contains 16 residues. Germline loops: CDR1 KGHSH, CDR2 LQKENI. In nucleotides, the CDR3 is TGTGCCAGCTCACCAACAGGGACAGGGGGCGTCTACGAGCAGTACTTC. This codes for CASSPTGTGGVYEQYF.

V gene TRBV5-6 combines with J gene TRBJ2-1; D tentatively reads TRBD1 or TRBD2 (7 bases each). CDR3 length: 17 residues. Germline V gives CDR1 SGHDT, CDR2 YYEEEE. Trimming left V 2 bases short and J 2 bases short, with 17 bases between. In DNA, the CDR3 is TGTGCCAGCAGCTTCGGGCAGGGGGAGGGGACCTACAATGAGCAGTTCTTC. This gives the protein CASSFGQGEGTYNEQFF.

The V and J genes are TRBV4-2 and TRBJ1-3, with D maybe TRBD1 (6 bases). The germline V gene encodes CDR1 LGHNA and CDR2 YNFKEQ. The CDR3 contains 16 residues. The V gene lost 0 bases and the J gene lost 2 bases, with 11 bases spanning the gap. In DNA, the CDR3 is TGTGCCAGCAGCCAAGACCCACAGGGCCCTGGAAACACCATATATTTT. Amino acid sequence: CASSQDPQGPGNTIYF.

The chain is built from TRBV28 and TRBJ1-1, with unresolved D. The CDR3 runs to 17 residues. Trimming pared 5 bases from V and 4 bases from J, leaving 23 bases between. Per the germline V gene, CDR1 is MDHEN and CDR2 is SYDVKM. CDR3 sequence (DNA): TGTGCCAGCAGTCCCCACTCGGCGAGGGAGGGAGGCACTGAAGCTTTCTTT. Amino acid sequence: CASSPHSAREGGTEAFF.

The chain uses TRBV28 and TRBJ1-2; 7 bases match TRBD1. Germline V gives CDR1 MDHEN, CDR2 SYDVKM. The CDR3 covers 12 residues. Trimming took 7 bases from V and 5 from J; bases not matched to a gene: 4. The chain's CDR3 is CASIVQGYGYTF. For the CDR3, the DNA is TGTGCCAGCATCGTACAGGGGTATGGCTACACCTTC.

The genes are TRBV3-1 (or the pseudogene TRBV3-2) and TRBJ1-5; TRBD1 matches 10 bases. CDR3 length: 14 amino acids. CDR1 LGHDT and CDR2 YNNKEL come from the germline V gene (reference sequence). J lost 5 bases, V lost 4 bases, and 2 bases had no gene match. The CDR3 reads CASSRGTGDQPQHF. The CDR3 region has the DNA TGTGCCAGCAGCCGCGGGACAGGGGATCAGCCCCAGCATTTT.

The chain is built from TRBV11-2 and TRBJ1-1; a possible D gene is TRBD1 (5 bases). V lost 3 bases and J lost 10, with 15 bases in between. The CDR3 is 13 residues long. Germline values: CDR1 SGHAT, CDR2 FQNNGV. The CDR3 here is CASSLPGRPRAFF. CDR3 in DNA: TGTGCCAGCAGCTTGCCGGGACGCCCCCGAGCTTTCTTT.

The J gene is TRBJ1-2, the V gene TRBV5-6; the D is unclear. The CDR3 covers 14 residues. Germline V gene data show CDR1 as SGHDT and CDR2 as YYEEEE. V was clipped by 1 base and J by 2 bases, with 9 bases between them. Here the CDR3 reads CASSLSSLNYGYTF. The CDR3 DNA sequence: TGTGCCAGCAGCTTGAGCAGCTTAAACTATGGCTACACCTTC.

The J gene is TRBJ1-1, the V gene TRBV7-8; D gene uncertain. This CDR3 spans 14 amino acids. V dropped 1 base and J dropped 3 bases, with 9 bases sitting between them. In germline, CDR1 is SGHVS, CDR2 FQNEAQ. The DNA of the CDR3 is TGTGCCAGCAGCTTAGGAACAGAAGACACTGAAGCTTTCTTT. Protein: CASSLGTEDTEAFF.

V and J are TRBV30 and TRBJ1-2; 8 bases fit TRBD1. From germline, CDR1 is GTSNPN and CDR2 SVGIG (reference sequence). V dropped 5 bases and J dropped 5; count of bases not matched to a gene: 7. The CDR3 has 13 amino acids. The CDR3 sequence is CAWQNRGSYGYTF. DNA of the CDR3: TGTGCCTGGCAGAACAGGGGGAGTTATGGCTACACCTTC.

The rearrangement links TRBV5-6 to TRBJ1-2, with D unresolved. Trimming left V 1 base short and J 6 bases short, with 13 bases between. Germline CDR1 reads SGHDT; CDR2 reads YYEEEE. The CDR3 contains 14 residues. The CDR3 sequence is CASSLTRSMDGYTF. The CDR3 DNA follows: TGTGCCAGCAGCTTGACCAGGAGCATGGATGGCTACACCTTC.

The chain uses TRBV4-1 and TRBJ2-1; 11 bases agree with TRBD2. The trim removed 0 bases at V and 8 bases at J, leaving 3 bases unmatched. The CDR3 is made up of 15 amino acids. Germline V gene data show CDR1 as MGHRA and CDR2 as YSYEKL. Here the CDR3 DNA reads TGCGCCAGCAGCCAAGATACTAGCGGGAGCGATGAGCAGTTCTTC. Its protein is CASSQDTSGSDEQFF.

CDR3 coding DNA: TGTGCCAGTAGTTTCCGGGAGGGCTGGGCAGATACGCAGTATTTT. As protein: CASSFREGWADTQYF. The V call is TRBV19, the J call TRBJ2-3; TRBD2 aligns across 8 bases. CDR1 is LNHDA, CDR2 SQIVND, per germline (reference sequence). V lost 5 bases to trimming and J lost 4 bases; unmatched junction nucleotides: 8. This CDR3 comprises 15 residues.

The chain has TRBV18 and TRBJ1-2; perhaps TRBD1 as D (6 bases). V lost 1 base and J 2 bases, leaving 17 bases between the germline ends. CDR3 size: 17 residues. The germline V gene encodes CDR1 KGHSH and CDR2 LQKENI. The CDR3 nucleotides are TGTGCCAGCTCACCACGCGTAGGGGGAGTTCACAACTATGGCTACACCTTC. Translating it yields CASSPRVGGVHNYGYTF.

V and J are TRBV5-4 and TRBJ1-4; D is perhaps TRBD1 (5 bases). From germline, CDR1 is SGHNT and CDR2 YYREEE (reference sequence). Trimming removed 2 bases from V and 8 bases from J, with 10 bases in between. The CDR3 extends over 13 amino acids. The CDR3 reads CASSFEGEEKLFF. The CDR3 DNA sequence: TGTGCCAGCAGCTTCGAAGGGGAGGAAAAACTGTTTTTT.

The chain combines TRBV21-1 with TRBJ2-7; the table calls TRBD2, which could not be checked here. TRBV21-1 is flagged as a pseudogene. The CDR3 is 16 residues long. The DNA for the CDR3 is TGTGCCAGCAGCAAAATGGTGACTAGCGGGAGGTACGAGCAGTACTTC. This encodes CASSKMVTSGRYEQYF.

V is TRBV12-5 and J is TRBJ2-6, with D possibly TRBD2 on 5 matching bases. Germline CDR1 and CDR2: LGHNT and FRNRAP. V lost 10 bases and J lost 6, with 10 bases in between. The CDR3 contains 12 residues. This CDR3 reads CANGLEANVLTF. The CDR3, as DNA: TGTGCTAATGGACTGGAGGCCAACGTCCTGACTTTC.

The chain uses TRBV7-3 and TRBJ2-1, with D perhaps TRBD1 (5 bases). This CDR3 region has 11 residues. Germline V CDR1 and CDR2: SGHTA, FQGTGA. Trimming shortened V by 5 bases and J by 11 bases, and 10 bases separated the two germline ends. CDR3 region: CASSPRQKQFF. The CDR3 nucleotides are TGTGCCAGCAGCCCCCGACAGAAGCAGTTCTTC.

The chain joins TRBV11-2 to TRBJ1-4; 10 nucleotides align to TRBD1. This CDR3 has 14 residues. Per the germline V gene, CDR1 is SGHAT and CDR2 is FQNNGV. Unmatched junction bases numbered 1, after V lost 4 bases and J lost 5 bases. CDR3 DNA: TGTGCCAGCAGCTGGACAGGGGGGAATGAAAAACTGTTTTTT. Encoded protein: CASSWTGGNEKLFF.

This sequence joins TRBV27 and TRBJ1-2; D not certain. Germline V gene lookup returns CDR1 MNHEY and CDR2 SMNVEV (reference sequence). The length of the CDR3 is 14 residues. The V and J ends lost 0 bases and 5 bases respectively, with 10 bases between them. The CDR3 region has the DNA TGTGCCAGCAGTTTATCAGGTCGGGATTATGGCTACACCTTC. This translates into CASSLSGRDYGYTF.

In its sample, this clone was seen once. This sequence joins TRBV18 and TRBJ1-1; perhaps TRBD1 as D (6 bases). Trimming removed 3 bases at V and 6 bases at J, with 11 bases between. Per germline, CDR1 KGHSH and CDR2 LQKENI. The CDR3 is made up of 13 amino acids. CDR3 in amino acids: CASSPFGQSEAFF. The DNA of the CDR3 is TGTGCCAGCTCACCCTTTGGACAGTCTGAAGCTTTCTTT.

The chain uses TRBV7-9 and TRBJ1-4; 8 nucleotides agree with TRBD1. After removal of 1 base from V and 7 bases from J, the junction contained 11 bases not matched to a gene. The CDR3 has 17 residues. Germline values: CDR1 SEHNR, CDR2 FQNEAQ (reference sequence). The CDR3 spells CASSLGASGGASEKLFF. In DNA, the CDR3 is TGTGCCAGCAGCTTAGGGGCTTCAGGGGGCGCAAGTGAAAAACTGTTTTTT. Supplemented by reference TRBV7-9 and TRBJ1-4, the full variable domain reads DTGVSQNPRHKITKRGQNVTFRCDPISEHNRLYWYRQTLGQGPEFLTYFQNEAQLEKSRLLSDRFSAERPKGSFSTLEIQRTEQGDSAMYLCASSLGASGGASEKLFFGSGTQLSVL.

This sequence joins TRBV9 and TRBJ2-2, with D perhaps matching TRBD2 (6 bases). There are 15 residues in the CDR3. CDR1 SGDLS and CDR2 YYNGEE come from the germline V gene. V was trimmed by 0 bases and J by 7 bases, leaving 13 bases between them. This chain's CDR3 is CASSVGAREVGELFF. The CDR3 DNA is TGTGCCAGCAGCGTAGGAGCCAGGGAGGTCGGGGAGCTGTTTTTT.

The chain carries TRBV27 and TRBJ1-2; 8 nucleotides match TRBD1. The V gene's germline CDR1 is MNHEY and CDR2 SMNVEV (reference sequence). The CDR3 spans 15 residues. V lost 5 bases to trimming and J lost 2 bases; unmatched junction nucleotides: 7. The CDR3 is CASSPRTGNNYGYTF. The CDR3 nucleotides read TGTGCCAGCAGTCCCAGGACAGGGAACAACTATGGCTACACCTTC.

CDR3 bases: TGTGCCAGCAGTTTAAGTGTTGGGGTGGCGGTTGATACGCAGTATTTT. Amino acid sequence: CASSLSVGVAVDTQYF. J is TRBJ2-3 and V is TRBV27; D call uncertain. V was clipped by 2 bases and J by 6 bases, with 18 bases between them. The CDR3 spans 16 residues. From germline, CDR1 is MNHEY and CDR2 SMNVEV (reference sequence).

The V call is TRBV2, the J call TRBJ2-3; no clear D. Trimming took 4 bases from V and 2 from J, leaving 4 bases between them. The germline CDR1 and CDR2 sequences are SNHLY and FYNNEI. The CDR3 contains 12 residues. The CDR3 sequence: CASSGPTDTQYF. As DNA, the CDR3 is TGTGCCAGCAGTGGACCCACAGATACGCAGTATTTT.